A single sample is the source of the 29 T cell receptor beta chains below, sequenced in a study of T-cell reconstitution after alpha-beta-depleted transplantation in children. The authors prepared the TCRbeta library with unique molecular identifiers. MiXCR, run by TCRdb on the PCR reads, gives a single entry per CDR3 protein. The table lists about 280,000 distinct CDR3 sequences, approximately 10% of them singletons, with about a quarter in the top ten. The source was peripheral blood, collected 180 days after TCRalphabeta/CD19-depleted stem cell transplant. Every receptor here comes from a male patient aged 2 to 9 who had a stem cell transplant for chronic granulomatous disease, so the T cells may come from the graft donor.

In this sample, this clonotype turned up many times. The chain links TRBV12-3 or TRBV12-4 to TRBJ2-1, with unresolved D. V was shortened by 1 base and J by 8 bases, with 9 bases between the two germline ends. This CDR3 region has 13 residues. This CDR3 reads CASSLEIVDEQFF. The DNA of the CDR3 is TGTGCCAGCAGTTTAGAGATAGTCGATGAGCAGTTCTTC.

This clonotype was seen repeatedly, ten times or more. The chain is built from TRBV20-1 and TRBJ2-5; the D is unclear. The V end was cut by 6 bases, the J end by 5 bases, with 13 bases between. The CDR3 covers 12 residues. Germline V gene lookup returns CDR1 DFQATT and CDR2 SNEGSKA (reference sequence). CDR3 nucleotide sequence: TGCAGTGCGCCTGGGCAGTGGGAGACCCAGTACTTC. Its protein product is CSAPGQWETQYF.

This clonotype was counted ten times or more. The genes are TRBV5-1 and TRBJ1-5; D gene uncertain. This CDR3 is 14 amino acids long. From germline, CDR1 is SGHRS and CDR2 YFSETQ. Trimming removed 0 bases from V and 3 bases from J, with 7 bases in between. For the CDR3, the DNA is TGCGCCAGCAGCTTGGAAGGGCTCAATCAGCCCCAGCATTTT. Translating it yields CASSLEGLNQPQHF.

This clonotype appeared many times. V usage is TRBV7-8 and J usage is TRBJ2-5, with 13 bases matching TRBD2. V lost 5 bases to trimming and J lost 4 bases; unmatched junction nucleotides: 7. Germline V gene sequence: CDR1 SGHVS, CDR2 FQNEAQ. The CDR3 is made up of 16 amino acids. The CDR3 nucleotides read TGTGCCAGCAGCCGCGGGACTAGCGGGATGATAGAGACCCAGTACTTC. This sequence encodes CASSRGTSGMIETQYF.

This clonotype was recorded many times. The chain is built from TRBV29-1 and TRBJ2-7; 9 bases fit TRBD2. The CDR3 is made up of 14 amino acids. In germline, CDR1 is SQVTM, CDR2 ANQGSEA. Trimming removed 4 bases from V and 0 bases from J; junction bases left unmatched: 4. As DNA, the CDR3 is TGCAGCGTTGTGGCGGGAGGGCCCTCCTACGAGCAGTACTTC. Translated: CSVVAGGPSYEQYF.

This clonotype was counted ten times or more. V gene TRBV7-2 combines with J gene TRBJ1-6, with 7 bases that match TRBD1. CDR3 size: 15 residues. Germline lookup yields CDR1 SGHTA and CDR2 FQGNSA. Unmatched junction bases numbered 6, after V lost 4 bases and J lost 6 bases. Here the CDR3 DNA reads TGTGCCAGCAGCTCCCGGGACAGCATTAATTCACCCCTCCACTTT. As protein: CASSSRDSINSPLHF.

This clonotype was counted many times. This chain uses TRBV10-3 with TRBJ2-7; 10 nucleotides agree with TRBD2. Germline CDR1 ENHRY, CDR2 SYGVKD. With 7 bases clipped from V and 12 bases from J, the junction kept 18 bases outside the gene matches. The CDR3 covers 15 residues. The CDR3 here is CAIMPPLAGKDSRYF. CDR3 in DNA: TGTGCCATCATGCCCCCACTAGCGGGGAAAGACTCGCGGTACTTC.

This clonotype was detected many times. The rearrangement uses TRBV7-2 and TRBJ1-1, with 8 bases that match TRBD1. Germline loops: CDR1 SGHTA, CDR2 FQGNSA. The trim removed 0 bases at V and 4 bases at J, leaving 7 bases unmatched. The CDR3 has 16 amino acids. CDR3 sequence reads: CASSLAGTGTGTEAFF. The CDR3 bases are TGTGCCAGCAGCTTAGCGGGTACAGGGACAGGCACTGAAGCTTTCTTT. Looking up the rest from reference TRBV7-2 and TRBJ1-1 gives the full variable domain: GAGVSQSPSNKVTEKGKDVELRCDPISGHTALYWYRQSLGQGLEFLIYFQGNSAPDKSGLPSDRFSAERTGGSVSTLTIQRTQQEDSAVYLCASSLAGTGTGTEAFFGQGTRLTVV.

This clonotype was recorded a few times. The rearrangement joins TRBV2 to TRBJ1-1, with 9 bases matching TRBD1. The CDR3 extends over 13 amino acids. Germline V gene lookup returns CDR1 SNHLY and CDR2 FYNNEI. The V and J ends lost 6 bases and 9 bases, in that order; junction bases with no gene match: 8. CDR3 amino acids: CASSRTGGLKAFF. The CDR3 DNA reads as TGTGCCAGCAGCCGCACAGGGGGCCTAAAAGCTTTCTTT.

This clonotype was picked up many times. CDR3 in amino acids: CAIRRGPGFDSPLHF. The CDR3 DNA reads TGTGCCATCCGAAGGGGGCCGGGGTTTGATTCACCCCTCCACTTT. The chain combines TRBV10-3 with TRBJ1-6; 7 nucleotides agree with TRBD1. V dropped 8 bases and J dropped 8; count of bases not matched to a gene: 12. The CDR3 covers 15 residues. The germline gives CDR1 ENHRY, CDR2 SYGVKD.

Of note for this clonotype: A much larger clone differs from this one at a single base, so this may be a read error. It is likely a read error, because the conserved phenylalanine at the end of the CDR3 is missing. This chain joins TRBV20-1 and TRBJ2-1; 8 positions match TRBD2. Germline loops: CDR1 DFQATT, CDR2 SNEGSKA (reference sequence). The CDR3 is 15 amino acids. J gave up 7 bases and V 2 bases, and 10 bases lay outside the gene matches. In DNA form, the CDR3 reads TGCAGTGCTAGACATCCCGGGACTAGACTTAATGAGCAGTTCTCC. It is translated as CSARHPGTRLNEQFS.

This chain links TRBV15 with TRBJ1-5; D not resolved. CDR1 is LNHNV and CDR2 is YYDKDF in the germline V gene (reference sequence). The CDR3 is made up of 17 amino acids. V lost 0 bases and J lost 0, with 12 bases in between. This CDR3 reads CATSREVRAYSNQPQHF. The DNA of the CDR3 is TGTGCCACCAGCAGAGAAGTCAGAGCCTATAGCAATCAGCCCCAGCATTTT.

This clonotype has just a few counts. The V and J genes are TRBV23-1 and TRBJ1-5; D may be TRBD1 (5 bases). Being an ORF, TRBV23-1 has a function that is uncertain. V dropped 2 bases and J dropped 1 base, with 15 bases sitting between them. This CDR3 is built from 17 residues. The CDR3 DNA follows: TGCGCCAGCAGTCAACGTGACAGAAGTTTGAGCAATCAGCCCCAGCATTTT. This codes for CASSQRDRSLSNQPQHF.

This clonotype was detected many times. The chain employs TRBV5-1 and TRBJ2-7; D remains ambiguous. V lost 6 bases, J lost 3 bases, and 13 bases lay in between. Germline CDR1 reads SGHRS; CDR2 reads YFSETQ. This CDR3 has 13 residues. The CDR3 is CASTHPPDYEQYF. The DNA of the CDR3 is TGCGCCAGCACCCACCCCCCGGACTACGAGCAGTACTTC.

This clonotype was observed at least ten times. Here the CDR3 reads CASSLLAAYNEQFF. The CDR3 DNA follows: TGTGCCAGCAGCTTGCTAGCGGCTTACAATGAGCAGTTCTTC. This chain uses TRBV7-9 with TRBJ2-1; 7 bases agree with TRBD2. The trim removed 3 bases at V and 4 bases at J, leaving 3 bases unmatched. CDR3 size: 14 residues. Germline V gene data show CDR1 as SEHNR and CDR2 as FQNEAQ (reference sequence).

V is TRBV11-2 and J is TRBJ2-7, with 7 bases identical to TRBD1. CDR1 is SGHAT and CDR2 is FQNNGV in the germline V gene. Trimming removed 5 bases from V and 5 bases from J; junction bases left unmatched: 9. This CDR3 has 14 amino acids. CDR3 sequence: CASSPQTGWDEQYF. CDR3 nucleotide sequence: TGTGCCAGCAGCCCCCAGACAGGGTGGGACGAGCAGTACTTC.

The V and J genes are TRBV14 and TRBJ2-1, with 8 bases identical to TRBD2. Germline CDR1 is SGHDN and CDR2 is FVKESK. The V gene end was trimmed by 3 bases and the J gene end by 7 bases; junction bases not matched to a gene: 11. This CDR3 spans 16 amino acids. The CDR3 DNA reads TGTGCCAGCAGCCACAGACTCGGACTAGCAATGAATGAGCAGTTCTTC. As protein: CASSHRLGLAMNEQFF.

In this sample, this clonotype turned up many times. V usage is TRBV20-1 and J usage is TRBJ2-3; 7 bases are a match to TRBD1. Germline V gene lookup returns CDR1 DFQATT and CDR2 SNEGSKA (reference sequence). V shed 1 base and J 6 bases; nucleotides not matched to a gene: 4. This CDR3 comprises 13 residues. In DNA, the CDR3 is TGCAGTGCTAGAGGGCAGGGGGAGGATACGCAGTATTTT. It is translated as CSARGQGEDTQYF.

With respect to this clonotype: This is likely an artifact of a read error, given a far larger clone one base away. CDR3 sequence: CANRGTTDTQYF. CDR3 in DNA: TGTGCCAACAGAGGGACCACAGATACGCAGTATTTT. This chain links TRBV6-2 or TRBV6-3 with TRBJ2-3; D is perhaps TRBD1 or TRBD2 (5 bases each). Germline CDR1 is MNHEY and CDR2 is SVGEGT. Trimming took 10 bases from V and 2 from J, leaving 10 bases between them. CDR3 length equals 12 residues.

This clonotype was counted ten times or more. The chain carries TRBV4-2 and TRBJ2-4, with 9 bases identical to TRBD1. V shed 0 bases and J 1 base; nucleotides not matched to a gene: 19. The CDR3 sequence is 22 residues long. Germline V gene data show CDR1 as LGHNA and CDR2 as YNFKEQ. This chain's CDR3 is CASSQEGTGTGFLSVAKNIQYF. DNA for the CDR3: TGTGCCAGCAGCCAAGAAGGGACCGGGACAGGGTTTTTGTCGGTTGCCAAAAACATTCAGTACTTC.

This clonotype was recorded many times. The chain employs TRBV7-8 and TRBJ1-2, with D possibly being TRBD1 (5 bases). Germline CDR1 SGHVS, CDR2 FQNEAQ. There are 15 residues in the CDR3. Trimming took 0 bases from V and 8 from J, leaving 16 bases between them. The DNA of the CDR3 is TGTGCCAGCAGCTTAGCAGAATATGGGACGGGGGGCTACACCTTC. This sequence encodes CASSLAEYGTGGYTF.

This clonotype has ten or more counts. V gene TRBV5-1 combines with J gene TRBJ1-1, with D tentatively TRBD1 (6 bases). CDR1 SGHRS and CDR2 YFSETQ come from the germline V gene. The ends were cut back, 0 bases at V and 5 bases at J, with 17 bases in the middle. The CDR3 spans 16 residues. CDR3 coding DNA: TGCGCCAGCAGCTTGGAGGTCAGGGGTTTAGGGACTGAAGCTTTCTTT. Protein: CASSLEVRGLGTEAFF.

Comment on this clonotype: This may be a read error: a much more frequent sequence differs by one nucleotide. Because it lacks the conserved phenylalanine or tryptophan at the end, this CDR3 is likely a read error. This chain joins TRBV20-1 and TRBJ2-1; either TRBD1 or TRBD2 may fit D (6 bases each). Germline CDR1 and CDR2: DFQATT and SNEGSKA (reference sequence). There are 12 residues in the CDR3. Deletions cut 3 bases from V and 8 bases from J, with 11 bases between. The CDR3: CSARGAGHEQFS. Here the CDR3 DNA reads TGCAGTGCTAGGGGGGCGGGGCATGAGCAGTTCTCC.

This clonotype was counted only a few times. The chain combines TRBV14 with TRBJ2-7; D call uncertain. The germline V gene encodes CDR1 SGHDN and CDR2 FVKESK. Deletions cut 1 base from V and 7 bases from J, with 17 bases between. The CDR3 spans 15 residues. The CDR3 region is CASSQGLRIQEEQYF. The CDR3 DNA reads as TGTGCCAGCAGCCAAGGGTTACGGATCCAAGAAGAGCAGTACTTC.

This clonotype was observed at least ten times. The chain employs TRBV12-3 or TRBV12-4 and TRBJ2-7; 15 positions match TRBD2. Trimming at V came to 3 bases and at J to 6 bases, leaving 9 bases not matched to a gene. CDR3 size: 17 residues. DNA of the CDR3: TGTGCCAGCAGTTTCCTCGGACTAGCGGGAGGGCCTAGCGAGCAGTACTTC. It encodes CASSFLGLAGGPSEQYF.

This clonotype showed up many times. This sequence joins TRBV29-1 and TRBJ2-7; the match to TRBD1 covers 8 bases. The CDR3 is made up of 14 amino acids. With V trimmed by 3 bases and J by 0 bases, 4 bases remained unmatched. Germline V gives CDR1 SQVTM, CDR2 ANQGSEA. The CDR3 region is CSVEATGASYEQYF. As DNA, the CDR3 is TGCAGCGTTGAGGCGACAGGGGCCTCCTACGAGCAGTACTTC.

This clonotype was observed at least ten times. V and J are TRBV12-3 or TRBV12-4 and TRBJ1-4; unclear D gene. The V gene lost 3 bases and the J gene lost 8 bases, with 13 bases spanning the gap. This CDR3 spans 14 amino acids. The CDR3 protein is CASSLRQASEKLFF. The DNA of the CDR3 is TGTGCCAGCAGTTTGAGGCAGGCCTCAGAAAAACTGTTTTTT.

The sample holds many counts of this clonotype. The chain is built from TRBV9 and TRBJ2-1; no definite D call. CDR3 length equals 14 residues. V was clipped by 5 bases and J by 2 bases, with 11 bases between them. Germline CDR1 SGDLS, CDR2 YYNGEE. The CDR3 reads CASRPTDTYNEQFF. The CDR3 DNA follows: TGTGCCAGCAGACCGACCGATACCTACAATGAGCAGTTCTTC.

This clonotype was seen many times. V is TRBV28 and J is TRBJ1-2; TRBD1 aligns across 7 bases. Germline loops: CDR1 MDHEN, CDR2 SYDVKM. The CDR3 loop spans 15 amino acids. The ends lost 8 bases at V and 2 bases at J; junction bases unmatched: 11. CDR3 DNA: TGTGCCAGCGGGAGGGGGCCCGCGGGAAACTATGGCTACACCTTC. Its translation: CASGRGPAGNYGYTF.